This record covers a single T cell receptor beta chain. This clonotype was recorded at least ten times. Its target antigen remains unknown. No base qualities exist here, and no much larger clone lies one base off it. Libraries came from PCR. Data came from an Illumina HiSeq 2500. TCR library preparation used molecular barcoding, with unique molecular identifiers applied to normalize quantification of the TCRbeta repertoire. Using fastp at Q25 and MiXCR, TCRdb reprocessed the public reads and kept productive beta chains. Every distinct CDR3 protein forms one entry, paired with its most common genes and DNA. The sample includes some 300,000 distinct CDR3 sequences, with roughly 9.1% observed a single time. Together, the top ten hold roughly 7.1% of the sample. This specimen's treatment or condition label, per the study, means: allogeneic hematopoietic cell transplantation with graft depleted of TCRalphabeta T cells and CD19 B cells. The children who served as transplant recipients had been given grafts of TCRalphabeta/CD19-depleted allogeneic hematopoietic cells.

The data were taken from a study of T-cell reconstitution after alpha-beta-depleted transplantation in children (dated by TCRdb to about 2016). Regarding the research as a whole: Using TCR repertoire profiling, the study followed T-cell immune reconstitution in a quantitative way in children after TCRalphabeta/CD19-depleted allogeneic hematopoietic cell transplantation.

Study-wide findings and limitations: The apparently early recovery of alphabetaT-cell counts about two months after transplant reportedly depended on only several hundred rapidly expanded clones that came from non-depleted graft cells. In some patients, the high TCRbeta diversity seen at day 60 was put down to recipient T cells and intrathymic progenitors that had survived conditioning. Over subsequent months, a decline in hyperexpanded clone frequencies was noted, and after one year, T-cell counts and TCRbeta diversity were mostly ascribed to newly produced T cells.

The germline V gene (reference sequence) provides CDR1 MNHNY and CDR2 SVGAGI. Including cysteine and phenylalanine, the CDR3 has 12 amino acids. The DNA shown is the 36-base CDR3, in frame from base 1. V is clipped by 7 bases and J by 2 bases, and the sequence between their germline boundaries is 6 bases long. This receptor was taken from a boy under two years old with acute myeloid leukemia, due to receive a stem cell transplant. Source: PBMCs, taken before TCRalphabeta/CD19-depleted stem cell transplant. The chain links TRBV6-6 with TRBJ1-3, with the D gene uncertain. The CDR3 is CASKSAGNTIYF. The DNA reads as follows: TGTGCCAGCAAGTCGGCTGGAAACACCATATATTTT.